The TCR beta chain described here comes from a study of T cell repertoires in cytomegalovirus infection. With regard to this clonotype: The target antigen is unknown.

Unmatched junction bases numbered 3, after V lost 4 bases and J lost 2 bases. The CDR3 is 14 residues long. TCRdb independently ran MiXCR on the reads; one entry per CDR3 protein. This table holds around 200,000 distinct CDR3 sequences, around 40% found once. This sequence was found in a human donor in good health (CMV status not recorded). Some clones in this sample may be carry-over from other donors' samples. Source: CD8+ T cells from cultured PBMCs, taken from culture after CMV antigen stimulation. V gene TRBV12-3 or TRBV12-4 combines with J gene TRBJ2-5; TRBD1 aligns across 8 bases. The CDR3 nucleotides are TGTGCCAGCAGTTCCCGGACAGGGCAAGAGACCCAGTACTTC. It specifies CASSSRTGQETQYF.